The sequence of this T cell receptor (beta chain) was determined in a study of CD8 T cells in ankylosing spondylitis. General study points: In ankylosing spondylitis blood, a motif of roughly 8 highly homologous TCR beta variants appeared characteristic. Reported data indicate significant enrichment of disease-linked clones within matched ankylosing spondylitis synovial fluid.

With molecular barcodes, quantitative 5'-RACE was used to make the TCR beta libraries. TCRdb reanalysed the 5' RACE reads using MiXCR and keeps one entry per CDR3 protein. There are a few hundred thousand distinct CDR3 sequences in the sample; more than 15% occur only once, and approximately 0.93% lies in the top ten. With respect to this clonotype: The antigen is undetermined. The junction and the germline gene differ at one end; a read error may be behind it.

CDR1 is LGHNT, CDR2 FRNRAP, per germline. This CDR3 region has 18 residues. Sequences were obtained from blood, either unsorted or a sorted T cell fraction (not recorded which). The V and J genes are TRBV12-5 and TRBJ2-5, with 8 bases matching TRBD2. This TCR was sampled from a male donor with ankylosing spondylitis. The CDR3 coding sequence is TGTGCTAGTGGTTTGCATTACGGACTAGCCACCCTCCAAGAGCCCCAGTACTTC. This codes for CASGLHYGLATLQEPQYF.